These 23 T cell receptor beta chains were all obtained from the same sample, sequenced in a study of neurological immune-mediated disorders. TCRdb reprocessed the 5' RACE reads with MiXCR, giving one entry per CDR3 protein. Among around 41,000 distinct CDR3 sequences listed, about 14% were seen once. The sequenced material came from CD4+ T cells from blood. The receptors were gathered from a woman aged 55-69 years with HTLV-1-associated myelopathy (HAM/TSP).

This clonotype was seen ten or more times. The rearrangement joins TRBV20-1 to TRBJ1-5, with D perhaps matching TRBD1 (5 bases). Germline V lookup: CDR1 DFQATT, CDR2 SNEGSKA (reference sequence). The CDR3 spans 14 residues. Trimming left V 3 bases short and J 6 bases short, with 15 bases between. In nucleotides, the CDR3 is TGCAGTGCTAGTTTCTGGGGGGATGGTCAGCCCCAGCATTTT. It translates to CSASFWGDGQPQHF.

The V call is TRBV30, the J call TRBJ1-4, with D perhaps TRBD1 (5 bases). V shed 3 bases and J shed 8 bases, with 19 bases lying between them. The CDR3 length is 15 residues. Germline V CDR1 and CDR2: GTSNPN, SVGIG (reference sequence). The CDR3 protein is CAWSRSGALGEKLFF. The DNA of the CDR3 is TGTGCCTGGAGCCGAAGCGGGGCCCTAGGGGAAAAACTGTTTTTT.

This clonotype was picked up many times. The chain couples TRBV5-1 to TRBJ2-3, with 8 bases matching TRBD2. V was clipped by 1 base and J by 1 base; unmatched bases: 5. This CDR3 has 16 residues. The germline CDR1 and CDR2 sequences are SGHRS and YFSETQ. CDR3 bases: TGCGCCAGCAGCTTGTCTACTAGCGGACGCACAGATACGCAGTATTTT. It specifies CASSLSTSGRTDTQYF. The variable domain in full, with the rest retrieved from reference TRBV5-1 and TRBJ2-3, is KAGVTQTPRYLIKTRGQQVTLSCSPISGHRSVSWYQQTPGQGLQFLFEYFSETQRNKGNFPGRFSGRQFSNSRSEMNVSTLELGDSALYLCASSLSTSGRTDTQYFGPGTRLTVL.

This clonotype showed up many times. The chain uses TRBV3-1 and TRBJ1-5, with D hard to call. Germline lookup yields CDR1 LGHDT and CDR2 YNNKEL (reference sequence). Trimming stripped 3 bases from V and 7 bases from J, with 7 bases between. The CDR3 runs 12 residues. CDR3 loop: CASSQNSQPQHF. DNA of the CDR3: TGTGCCAGCAGCCAGAATAGCCAGCCCCAGCATTTT. Full variable domain (rest looked up from reference TRBV3-1 and TRBJ1-5): DTAVSQTPKYLVTQMGNDKSIKCEQNLGHDTMYWYKQDSKKFLKIMFSYNNKELIINETVPNRFSPKSPDKAHLNLHINSLELGDSAVYFCASSQNSQPQHFGDGTRLSIL.

This clonotype came up a few times. CDR3 protein: CATSARGGPNTGELFF. The CDR3 DNA reads as TGTGCCACCAGCGCACGCGGGGGGCCGAACACCGGGGAGCTGTTTTTT. The V gene is TRBV15, the J gene TRBJ2-2; 8 nucleotides match TRBD2. The CDR3 length is 16 residues. Losses at the gene ends were 5 bases for V and 0 bases for J; bases not matched to a gene: 5. CDR1 is LNHNV, CDR2 YYDKDF, per germline (reference sequence).

This clonotype was counted ten times or more. This chain joins TRBV6-2 or TRBV6-3 and TRBJ2-3; unclear D gene. V was trimmed by 5 bases and J by 4 bases, leaving 19 bases between them. CDR1 is MNHEY and CDR2 is SVGEGT in the germline V gene. This CDR3 contains 16 residues. CDR3 bases: TGTGCCAGCAGTCGATCGACTCCCCGGACCGCAGATACGCAGTATTTT. It yields the protein CASSRSTPRTADTQYF.

This clonotype was counted ten times or more. The genes are TRBV6-5 and TRBJ1-2; 8 bases fit TRBD1. The J segment lost 7 bases and the V segment lost 6 bases, leaving 13 bases of the junction unmatched. This CDR3 region has 15 residues. The germline CDR1 and CDR2 sequences are MNHEY and SVGAGI. The CDR3 sequence: CASSYLGQGARGYTF. The CDR3, as DNA: TGTGCCAGCAGCTACCTGGGGCAGGGGGCGCGTGGCTACACCTTC.

The sample holds many counts of this clonotype. The chain combines TRBV20-1 with TRBJ2-7; the D is unclear. CDR3 length: 12 amino acids. Between the trimmed V and J ends, which lost 7 bases and 4 bases, there was a span of 14 bases. CDR1 and CDR2 from the germline V gene are DFQATT and SNEGSKA (reference sequence). This chain's CDR3 is CSVTSGSYEQYF. In nucleotides, the CDR3 is TGCAGTGTCACGTCCGGGTCTTACGAGCAGTACTTC.

This clonotype was detected many times. The chain links TRBV18 to TRBJ2-3; 13 nucleotides align to TRBD2. The junction had 3 bases not matched to a gene; V was cut back by 6 bases and J by 3 bases. Germline CDR1 reads KGHSH; CDR2 reads LQKENI. The CDR3 has 15 residues. Written as DNA, the CDR3 is TGTGCCAGCTCCGCGGGACTAGCGGGGACAGATACGCAGTATTTT. This codes for CASSAGLAGTDTQYF.

This clonotype came up many times. The V gene is TRBV5-1, the J gene TRBJ2-7; TRBD1 matches at 11 bases. This CDR3 has 15 amino acids. Germline V gene lookup returns CDR1 SGHRS and CDR2 YFSETQ. Trimming at V came to 3 bases and at J to 4 bases, leaving 6 bases not matched to a gene. CDR3 sequence reads: CASSSTGQGGYEQYF. Here the CDR3 DNA reads TGCGCCAGCAGCTCGACGGGACAGGGGGGGTACGAGCAGTACTTC.

The chain couples TRBV28 to TRBJ2-5, with 7 bases that match TRBD1. The germline gives CDR1 MDHEN, CDR2 SYDVKM. This CDR3 spans 15 amino acids. V lost 4 bases, J lost 4 bases, and 9 bases stayed unmatched. CDR3 protein: CASSSNRAGGETQYF. The CDR3 DNA reads as TGTGCCAGCAGTTCTAATCGGGCAGGGGGAGAGACCCAGTACTTC.

This clonotype was seen repeatedly, ten times or more. The chain has TRBV10-2 and TRBJ2-1, with TRBD1 matching over 9 bases. J lost 2 bases, V lost 6 bases, and 5 bases had no gene match. The CDR3 runs to 15 residues. Germline V gives CDR1 WSHSY, CDR2 SAAADI. The CDR3 is CASRPGTGTYNEQFF. In DNA, the CDR3 is TGCGCCAGCAGGCCCGGGACAGGGACCTACAATGAGCAGTTCTTC.

This clonotype was counted ten times or more. The V and J genes are TRBV12-3 or TRBV12-4 and TRBJ1-2; 9 bases are a match to TRBD1. Trimming at V came to 7 bases and at J to 4 bases, leaving 4 bases not matched to a gene. There are 13 residues in the CDR3. DNA of the CDR3: TGTGCCAGCACCAGGGACAGGGCCTATGGCTACACCTTC. This codes for CASTRDRAYGYTF.

This clonotype was observed a few times. The chain has TRBV20-1 and TRBJ1-2; 7 bases are shared with TRBD1. V dropped 4 bases and J dropped 4; count of bases not matched to a gene: 9. In germline, CDR1 is DFQATT, CDR2 SNEGSKA (reference sequence). The CDR3 loop spans 14 amino acids. The chain's CDR3 is CSANKQGNSYGYTF. The DNA of the CDR3 is TGCAGTGCTAACAAACAGGGGAATTCCTATGGCTACACCTTC.

This clonotype has at least ten counts. This chain links TRBV7-9 with TRBJ1-2, with D perhaps TRBD1 (5 bases). The CDR3 loop spans 13 amino acids. Germline loops: CDR1 SEHNR, CDR2 FQNEAQ (reference sequence). Trimming took 2 bases from V and 12 from J, leaving 16 bases between them. As DNA, the CDR3 is TGTGCCAGCAGCTTATCGGTATGGGGCGCAGACACCTTC. Protein sequence: CASSLSVWGADTF.

This clonotype was observed many times. This chain joins TRBV5-5 and TRBJ2-1; a weak D match, TRBD2 (7 bases). This CDR3 region has 16 residues. V was cut by 3 bases and J by 4 bases, with 17 bases left in between. Germline V gene lookup returns CDR1 SGHKS and CDR2 YYEKEE (reference sequence). This CDR3 is CASSSLGEGGYNEQFF. The CDR3 nucleotides read TGTGCCAGCAGCTCCCTCGGGGAGGGGGGATACAATGAGCAGTTCTTC.

This clonotype came up many times. The chain recombines TRBV3-1 with TRBJ1-6; D unclear. V was clipped by 5 bases and J by 7 bases, with 9 bases between them. This CDR3 has 13 residues. CDR1 is LGHDT and CDR2 is YNNKEL in the germline V gene (reference sequence). The DNA for the CDR3 is TGTGCCAGCAGCAATTCGGGAAATTCACCCCTCCACTTT. Amino acid sequence: CASSNSGNSPLHF.

At least ten counts were recorded for this clonotype. The chain uses TRBV5-1 and TRBJ2-4; 9 positions agree with TRBD2. Per the germline V gene, CDR1 is SGHRS and CDR2 is YFSETQ. This CDR3 comprises 15 residues. Losses at the gene ends were 8 bases for V and 3 bases for J; bases not matched to a gene: 9. The CDR3 coding sequence is TGCGCCAGGGGCTCTAGCGGGGTAGGCAAAAACATTCAGTACTTC. Protein product: CARGSSGVGKNIQYF.

This clonotype was recorded at least ten times. The rearrangement joins TRBV12-3 or TRBV12-4 to TRBJ2-7; D unresolved. The V end was cut by 4 bases, the J end by 2 bases, with 6 bases between. The CDR3 is 12 amino acids. The CDR3 DNA sequence: TGTGCCAGCAGTTATAGGCCCTACGAGCAGTACTTC. It yields the protein CASSYRPYEQYF.

This clonotype was counted ten times or more. The V call is TRBV20-1, the J call TRBJ2-2; D perhaps matches TRBD1 (6 bases). Germline CDR1 DFQATT, CDR2 SNEGSKA (reference sequence). V was cut by 3 bases and J by 4 bases, with 9 bases left in between. The CDR3 is 13 residues long. CDR3 loop: CSARAGVTGELFF. In DNA, the CDR3 is TGCAGTGCTAGGGCAGGGGTCACCGGGGAGCTGTTTTTT.

This clonotype was counted at least ten times. The chain combines TRBV6-5 with TRBJ1-2; 8 bases map to TRBD1. The germline gives CDR1 MNHEY, CDR2 SVGAGI. Germline trimming cut 2 bases from V and 8 bases from J; bases unmatched to any gene: 13. This CDR3 comprises 16 residues. CDR3 in DNA: TGTGCCAGCAGTTACACTGGACAGGGCCGGGAAAAAGGCTACACCTTC. Amino acids: CASSYTGQGREKGYTF.

In its sample, this clonotype was seen many times. The rearrangement links TRBV12-3 or TRBV12-4 to TRBJ1-6; 10 positions match TRBD1. This CDR3 is built from 16 residues. V lost 0 bases and J lost 7; bases outside the gene matches: 3. This CDR3 is CASSLAVGQGNSPLHF. The CDR3 DNA reads as TGTGCCAGCAGTTTAGCCGTGGGACAGGGGAATTCACCCCTCCACTTT.

Ten or more counts support this clonotype. V usage is TRBV7-9 and J usage is TRBJ1-5; D unclear. From germline, CDR1 is SEHNR and CDR2 FQNEAQ (reference sequence). Between the trimmed V and J ends, which lost 5 bases and 4 bases, there was a span of 9 bases. The CDR3 length is 13 residues. CDR3 sequence (DNA): TGTGCCAGCAGCAGTCGAGGGAATCAGCCCCAGCATTTT. Its protein is CASSSRGNQPQHF.